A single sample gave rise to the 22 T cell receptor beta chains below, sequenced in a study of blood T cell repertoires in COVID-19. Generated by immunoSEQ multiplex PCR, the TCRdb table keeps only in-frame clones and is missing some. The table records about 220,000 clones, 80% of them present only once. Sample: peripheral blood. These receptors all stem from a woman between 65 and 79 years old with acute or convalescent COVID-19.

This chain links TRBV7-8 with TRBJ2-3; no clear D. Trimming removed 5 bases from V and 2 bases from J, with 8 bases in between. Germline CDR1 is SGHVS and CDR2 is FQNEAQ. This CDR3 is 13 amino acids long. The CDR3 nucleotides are TGTGCCAGCAGCCTACAATTCACAGATACGCAGTATTTT. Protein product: CASSLQFTDTQYF. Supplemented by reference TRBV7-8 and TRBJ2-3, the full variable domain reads GAGVSQSPRYKVAKRGQDVALRCDPISGHVSLFWYQQALGQGPEFLTYFQNEAQLDKSGLPSDRFFAERPEGSVSTLKIQRTQQEDSAVYLCASSLQFTDTQYFGPGTRLTVL.

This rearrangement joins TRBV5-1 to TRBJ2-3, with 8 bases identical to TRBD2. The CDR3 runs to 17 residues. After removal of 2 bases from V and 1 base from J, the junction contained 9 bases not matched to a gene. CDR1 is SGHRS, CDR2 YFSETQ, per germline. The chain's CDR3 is CASSLIIAGWGTDTQYF. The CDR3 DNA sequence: TGCGCCAGCAGCTTAATCATAGCGGGGTGGGGCACAGATACGCAGTATTTT.

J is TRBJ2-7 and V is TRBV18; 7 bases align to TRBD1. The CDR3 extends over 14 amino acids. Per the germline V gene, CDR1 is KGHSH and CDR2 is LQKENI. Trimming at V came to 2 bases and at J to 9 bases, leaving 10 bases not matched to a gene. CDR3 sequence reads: CASSPVSRDSPQYF. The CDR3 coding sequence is TGTGCCAGCTCACCAGTCTCCCGGGACAGCCCGCAGTACTTC.

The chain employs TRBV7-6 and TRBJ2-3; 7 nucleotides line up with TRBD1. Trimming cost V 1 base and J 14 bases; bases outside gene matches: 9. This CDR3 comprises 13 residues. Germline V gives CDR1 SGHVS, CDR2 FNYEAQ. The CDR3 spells CASSLDGQVPRYF. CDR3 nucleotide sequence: TGTGCCAGCAGCTTAGACGGACAGGTCCCACGGTATTTT. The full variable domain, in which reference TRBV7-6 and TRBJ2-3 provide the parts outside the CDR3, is GAGVSQSPRYKVTKRGQDVALRCDPISGHVSLYWYRQALGQGPEFLTYFNYEAQQDKSGLPNDRFSAERPEGSISTLTIQRTEQRDSAMYRCASSLDGQVPRYFGPGTRLTVL.

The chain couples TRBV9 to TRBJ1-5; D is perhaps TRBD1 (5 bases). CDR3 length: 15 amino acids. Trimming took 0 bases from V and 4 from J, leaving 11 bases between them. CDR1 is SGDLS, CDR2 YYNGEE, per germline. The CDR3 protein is CASSVEAGINQPQHF. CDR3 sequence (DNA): TGTGCCAGCAGCGTAGAGGCAGGGATAAATCAGCCCCAGCATTTT.

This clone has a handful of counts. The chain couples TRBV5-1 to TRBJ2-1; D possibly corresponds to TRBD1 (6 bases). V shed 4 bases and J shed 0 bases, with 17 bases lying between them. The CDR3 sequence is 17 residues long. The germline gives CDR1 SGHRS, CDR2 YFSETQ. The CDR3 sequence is CASSHYSRGSSYNEQFF. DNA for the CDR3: TGCGCCAGCAGCCACTATTCGAGGGGGAGCTCCTACAATGAGCAGTTCTTC.

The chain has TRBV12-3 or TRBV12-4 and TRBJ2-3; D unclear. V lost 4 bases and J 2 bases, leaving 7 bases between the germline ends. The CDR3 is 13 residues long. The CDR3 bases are TGTGCCAGCAGTTCCGAGAACACAGATACGCAGTATTTT. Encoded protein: CASSSENTDTQYF.

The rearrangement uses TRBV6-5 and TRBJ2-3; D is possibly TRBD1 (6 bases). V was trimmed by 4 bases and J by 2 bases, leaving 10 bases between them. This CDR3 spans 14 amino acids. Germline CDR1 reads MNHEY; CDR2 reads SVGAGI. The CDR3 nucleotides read TGTGCCAGCAGTTTAGACAGGAACACAGATACGCAGTATTTT. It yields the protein CASSLDRNTDTQYF.

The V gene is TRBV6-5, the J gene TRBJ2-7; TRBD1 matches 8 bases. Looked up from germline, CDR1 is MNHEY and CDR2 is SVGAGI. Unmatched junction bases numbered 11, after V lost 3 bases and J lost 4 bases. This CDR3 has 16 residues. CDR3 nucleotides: TGTGCCAGCAGTTATCAGGGGGCGGGGACTGCGTACGAGCAGTACTTC. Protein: CASSYQGAGTAYEQYF.

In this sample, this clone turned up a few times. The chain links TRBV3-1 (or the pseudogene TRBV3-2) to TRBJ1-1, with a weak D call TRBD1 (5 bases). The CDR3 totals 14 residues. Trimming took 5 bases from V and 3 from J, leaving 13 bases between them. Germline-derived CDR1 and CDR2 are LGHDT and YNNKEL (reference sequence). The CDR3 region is CASSSSGRDTEAFF. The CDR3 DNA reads TGTGCCAGCAGCTCTTCAGGGAGGGACACTGAAGCTTTCTTT.

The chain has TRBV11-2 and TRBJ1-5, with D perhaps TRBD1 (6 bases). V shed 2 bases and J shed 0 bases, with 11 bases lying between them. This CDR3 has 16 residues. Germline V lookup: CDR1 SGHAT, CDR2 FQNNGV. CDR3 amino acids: CASSLRQDNSNQPQHF. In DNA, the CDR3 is TGTGCCAGCAGCTTAAGACAGGACAATAGCAATCAGCCCCAGCATTTT.

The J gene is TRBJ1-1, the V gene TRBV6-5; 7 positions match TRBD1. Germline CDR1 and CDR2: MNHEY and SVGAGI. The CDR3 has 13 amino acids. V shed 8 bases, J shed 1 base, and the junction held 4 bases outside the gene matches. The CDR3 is CASQQGSNTEAFF. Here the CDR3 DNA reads TGTGCCAGCCAACAGGGGTCGAACACTGAAGCTTTCTTT.

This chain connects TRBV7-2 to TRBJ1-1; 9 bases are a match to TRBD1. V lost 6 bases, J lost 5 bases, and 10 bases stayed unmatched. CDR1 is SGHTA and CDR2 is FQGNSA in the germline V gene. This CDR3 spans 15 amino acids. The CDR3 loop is CASSPPRQGGTEAFF. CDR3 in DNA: TGTGCCAGCAGTCCCCCGAGACAGGGGGGTACTGAAGCTTTCTTT.

The CDR3 bases are TGTGCCAGTGAGAAAGGGGCGGGGGGCCAAACCGGGGAGCTGTTTTTT. This encodes CASEKGAGGQTGELFF. This sequence joins TRBV27 and TRBJ2-2; 8 bases fit TRBD2. CDR3 length: 16 residues. Germline CDR1 is MNHEY and CDR2 is SMNVEV (reference sequence). V shed 9 bases and J 5 bases; nucleotides not matched to a gene: 14.

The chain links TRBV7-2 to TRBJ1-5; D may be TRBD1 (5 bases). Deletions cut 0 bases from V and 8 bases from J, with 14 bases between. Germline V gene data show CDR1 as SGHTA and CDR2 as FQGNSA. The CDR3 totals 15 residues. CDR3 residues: CASSLAGQGSEPQHF. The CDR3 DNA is TGTGCCAGCAGCTTAGCGGGGCAGGGTAGTGAGCCCCAGCATTTT. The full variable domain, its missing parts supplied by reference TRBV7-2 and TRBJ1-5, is GAGVSQSPSNKVTEKGKDVELRCDPISGHTALYWYRQSLGQGLEFLIYFQGNSAPDKSGLPSDRFSAERTGGSVSTLTIQRTQQEDSAVYLCASSLAGQGSEPQHFGDGTRLSIL.

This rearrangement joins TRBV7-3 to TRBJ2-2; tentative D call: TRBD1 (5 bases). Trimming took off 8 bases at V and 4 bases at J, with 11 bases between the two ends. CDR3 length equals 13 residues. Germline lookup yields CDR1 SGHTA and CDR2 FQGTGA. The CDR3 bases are TGTGCCAGCCAAGACAGATTCACCGGGGAGCTGTTTTTT. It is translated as CASQDRFTGELFF.

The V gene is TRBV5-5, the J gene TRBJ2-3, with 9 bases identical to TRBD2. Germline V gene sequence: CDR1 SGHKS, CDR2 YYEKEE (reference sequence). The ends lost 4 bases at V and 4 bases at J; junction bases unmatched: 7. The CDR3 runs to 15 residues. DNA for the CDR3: TGTGCCAGCAGCCCCGCGGGGGGGCTATCAGATACGCAGTATTTT. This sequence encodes CASSPAGGLSDTQYF.

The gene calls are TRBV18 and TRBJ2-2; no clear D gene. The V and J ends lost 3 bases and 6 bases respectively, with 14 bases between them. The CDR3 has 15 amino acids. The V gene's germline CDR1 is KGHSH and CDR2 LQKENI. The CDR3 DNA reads TGTGCCAGCTCACCTTACCCGACAACCTCCGGGGAGCTGTTTTTT. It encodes CASSPYPTTSGELFF.

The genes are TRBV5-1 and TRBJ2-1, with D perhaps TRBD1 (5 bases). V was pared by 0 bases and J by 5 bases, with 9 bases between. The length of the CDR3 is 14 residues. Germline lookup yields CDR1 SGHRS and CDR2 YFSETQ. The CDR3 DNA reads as TGCGCCAGCAGCTTGGATTCAGGGCACAATGAGCAGTTCTTC. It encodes CASSLDSGHNEQFF.

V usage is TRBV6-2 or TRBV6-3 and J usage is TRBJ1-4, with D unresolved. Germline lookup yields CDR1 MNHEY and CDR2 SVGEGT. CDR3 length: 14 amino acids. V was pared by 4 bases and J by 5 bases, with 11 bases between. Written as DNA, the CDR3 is TGTGCCAGCAGTTCTTATCGAGGGAATGAAAAACTGTTTTTT. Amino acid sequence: CASSSYRGNEKLFF.

CDR3 region: CASSWTGQGQETQYF. The CDR3, as DNA: TGTGCCAGTAGTTGGACAGGCCAGGGACAAGAGACCCAGTACTTC. The chain recombines TRBV19 with TRBJ2-5, with 7 positions matching TRBD1. The germline V gene encodes CDR1 LNHDA and CDR2 SQIVND (reference sequence). CDR3 length: 15 amino acids. V gave up 5 bases and J gave up 2 bases; unmatched junction bases: 8.

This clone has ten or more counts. The chain's CDR3 is CASRTDSDIEAFF. CDR3 DNA: TGTGCCAGCAGAACCGACAGTGACATTGAAGCTTTCTTT. The rearrangement links TRBV2 to TRBJ1-1; a weak D match, TRBD1 (5 bases). The CDR3 has 13 amino acids. The germline V gene encodes CDR1 SNHLY and CDR2 FYNNEI. Between the trimmed V and J ends, which lost 6 bases and 7 bases, there was a span of 15 bases.